The 25 T cell receptor beta chains presented below share a single source sample, sequenced in a study of OX40 agonist ivuxolimab in advanced cancers. The protocol was immunoSEQ multiplex PCR, while the TCRdb copy is restricted to in-frame clones and leaves out a portion. Of around 43,000 clones listed, approximately 89% are singletons. The sample was CD4+ or CD8+ T cells sorted from blood, taken in a trial of the OX40 agonist ivuxolimab. The receptors were sampled from an adult with an advanced solid tumor such as melanoma, head and neck, liver or kidney cancer.

This chain joins TRBV6-5 and TRBJ2-5, with D hard to call. The germline V gene has CDR1 MNHEY and CDR2 SVGAGI. With 7 bases removed from V and 5 bases from J, the gap between germline ends came to 17 bases. The CDR3 covers 14 residues. CDR3 coding DNA: TGTGCCAGCACTCCAATTGGACCGGCCGAGACCCAGTACTTC. Protein sequence: CASTPIGPAETQYF.

The V gene is TRBV9, the J gene TRBJ2-1, with 8 bases fitting TRBD1. CDR1 is SGDLS, CDR2 YYNGEE, per germline. V lost 3 bases and J lost 9; bases outside the gene matches: 11. The CDR3 sequence is 15 residues long. This CDR3 reads CASSGNRGEVGEQFF. For the CDR3, the DNA is TGTGCCAGCAGCGGCAACAGGGGGGAGGTAGGTGAGCAGTTCTTC.

The chain uses TRBV28 and TRBJ2-3; weak D call: TRBD1 (6 bases). Looked up from germline, CDR1 is MDHEN and CDR2 is SYDVKM. V was shortened by 6 bases and J by 2 bases, with 15 bases between the two germline ends. The CDR3 length is 15 residues. CDR3 sequence (DNA): TGTGCCAGCAGACTCCGGGACACTACCACAGATACGCAGTATTTT. It encodes CASRLRDTTTDTQYF.

The rearrangement uses TRBV27 and TRBJ2-3; TRBD2 matches 9 bases. Per germline, CDR1 MNHEY and CDR2 SMNVEV (reference sequence). CDR3 length equals 13 residues. J lost 8 bases, V lost 5 bases, and 5 bases had no gene match. The CDR3 is CASSLAGPITQYF. In DNA, the CDR3 is TGTGCCAGCAGTCTAGCGGGGCCCATTACGCAGTATTTT.

Judged by abundance, this clone is medium-sized (0.01 to 0.1%). The chain has TRBV7-9 and TRBJ1-2; the D gene is possibly TRBD1 (5 bases). The CDR3 totals 15 residues. Germline V gene data show CDR1 as SEHNR and CDR2 as FQNEAQ (reference sequence). The V and J ends lost 5 bases and 4 bases respectively, with 17 bases between them. This chain's CDR3 is CASSPLGEGIYGYTF. Written as DNA, the CDR3 is TGTGCCAGCAGCCCCTTAGGGGAAGGGATCTATGGCTACACCTTC. The complete variable domain, with remaining parts taken from reference TRBV7-9 and TRBJ1-2, reads DTGVSQNPRHKITKRGQNVTFRCDPISEHNRLYWYRQTLGQGPEFLTYFQNEAQLEKSRLLSDRFSAERPKGSFSTLEIQRTEQGDSAMYLCASSPLGEGIYGYTFGSGTRLTVV.

There are a few counts of this clone. The chain employs TRBV6-4 and TRBJ2-3; 12 bases map to TRBD1. The V and J ends lost 0 bases and 14 bases, in that order; junction bases with no gene match: 6. Germline V CDR1 and CDR2: MRHNA, SNTAGT. The CDR3 is made up of 14 amino acids. CDR3 nucleotides: TGTGCCAGCAGTGACTCGAGGGACAGGGGGCGATGGTATTTT. Its translation is CASSDSRDRGRWYF.

This clone was found once. V is TRBV4-1 and J is TRBJ1-1, with D uncertain. The CDR3 loop spans 13 amino acids. In germline, CDR1 is MGHRA, CDR2 YSYEKL. Trimming took off 4 bases at V and 6 bases at J, with 12 bases between the two ends. Here the CDR3 DNA reads TGCGCCAGCAGCCTAGGTTGGAAAGCTGAAGCTTTCTTT. Amino acid sequence: CASSLGWKAEAFF.

J is TRBJ2-3 and V is TRBV29-1; a weak D match, TRBD2 (5 bases). Trimming took off 5 bases at V and 2 bases at J, with 20 bases between the two ends. Per germline, CDR1 SQVTM and CDR2 ANQGSEA. The CDR3 has 16 residues. CDR3 region: CSVSIVLRLNTDTQYF. The CDR3, as DNA: TGCAGCGTTTCGATCGTCCTCAGACTAAACACAGATACGCAGTATTTT.

The chain's CDR3 is CASSEGRGFGYTF. The CDR3 coding sequence is TGTGCCAGCAGTGAGGGGCGAGGGTTTGGCTACACCTTC. This rearrangement joins TRBV5-8 to TRBJ1-2; D perhaps matches TRBD1 (5 bases). V was cut by 5 bases and J by 7 bases, with 15 bases left in between. CDR3 length equals 13 residues. Germline loops: CDR1 SGHTS, CDR2 YDEGEE.

The chain links TRBV19 to TRBJ1-5; perhaps TRBD1 as D (5 bases). Trimming took 3 bases from V and 0 from J, leaving 21 bases between them. The CDR3 length is 19 residues. CDR1 is LNHDA and CDR2 is SQIVND in the germline V gene (reference sequence). The CDR3, as DNA: TGTGCCAGTAGTATCTATGGCAGGGCTGAGGGCTATAGCAATCAGCCCCAGCATTTT. This gives the protein CASSIYGRAEGYSNQPQHF.

Comments on this clone: The conserved phenylalanine or tryptophan normally closing the CDR3 is absent here, so this likely arose from a read error. V is TRBV6-1 and J is TRBJ1-6; TRBD1 aligns across 8 bases. Germline V gene sequence: CDR1 MNHNS, CDR2 SASEGT. The CDR3 extends over 14 amino acids. The ends lost 6 bases at V and 10 bases at J; junction bases unmatched: 8. CDR3 sequence: CASSETGVGSPLHL. CDR3 bases: TGTGCCAGCAGCGAGACAGGGGTAGGCTCACCCCTCCACCTT.

The rearrangement joins TRBV6-5 to TRBJ2-2, with a possible D match to TRBD2 (6 bases). This CDR3 spans 12 amino acids. The V end lost 4 bases, the J end lost 6 bases, and 6 bases lay between the germline ends. CDR1 and CDR2 (germline): MNHEY, SVGAGI. CDR3 DNA sequence: TGTGCCAGCAGTTGGGGGGCCGGGGAGCTGTTTTTT. Translation: CASSWGAGELFF.

The chain employs TRBV5-8 and TRBJ2-7; D gene ambiguous. The CDR3 sequence is 9 residues long. CDR1 and CDR2 from the germline V gene are SGHTS and YDEGEE. Trimming took off 6 bases at V and 7 bases at J, with 5 bases between the two ends. CDR3 in DNA: TGTGCCAGCACGTCGGAGCAGTACTTC. Translation: CASTSEQYF. The full variable domain, rest sourced from reference TRBV5-8 and TRBJ2-7, is EAGVTQSPTHLIKTRGQQATLRCSPISGHTSVYWYQQALGLGLQFLLWYDEGEERNRGNFPPRFSGRQFPNYSSELNVNALELEDSALYLCASTSEQYFGPGTRLTVT.

The J gene is TRBJ2-4, the V gene TRBV6-6; D is uncertain. The V gene lost 2 bases and the J gene lost 2 bases, with 13 bases spanning the gap. The CDR3 length is 16 residues. Germline-derived CDR1 and CDR2 are MNHNY and SVGAGI (reference sequence). The CDR3 DNA sequence: TGTGCCAGCAGTTACCCTCCCCTGAACTCCAAAAACATTCAGTACTTC. Translating it yields CASSYPPLNSKNIQYF.

The rearrangement joins TRBV27 to TRBJ1-1, with D tentatively TRBD1 (6 bases). V lost 6 bases, J lost 3 bases, and 11 bases lay in between. This CDR3 region has 13 residues. The germline gives CDR1 MNHEY, CDR2 SMNVEV (reference sequence). CDR3 DNA: TGTGCCAGCAGCTGGACAGCAGACACTGAAGCTTTCTTT. This codes for CASSWTADTEAFF.

The chain links TRBV28 to TRBJ2-2; 9 positions agree with TRBD1. Unmatched junction bases numbered 11, after V lost 4 bases and J lost 5 bases. Per germline, CDR1 MDHEN and CDR2 SYDVKM. This CDR3 has 17 amino acids. The CDR3 DNA is TGTGCCAGCAGTTCAGGGACAGGGAGTCAATGGACCGGGGAGCTGTTTTTT. Translated, it gives CASSSGTGSQWTGELFF.

This chain uses TRBV7-6 with TRBJ1-4, with D hard to call. Per germline, CDR1 SGHVS and CDR2 FNYEAQ. Between the trimmed V and J ends, which lost 5 bases and 1 base, there was a span of 14 bases. The CDR3 runs to 16 residues. The CDR3 here is CASSRRGLQTNEKLFF. DNA for the CDR3: TGTGCCAGCAGCCGGCGTGGCTTGCAAACTAATGAAAAACTGTTTTTT.

CDR3 in DNA: TGCGCCAGCAGTGAGACACAGATGAACACTGAAGCTTTCTTT. It codes for CASSETQMNTEAFF. V is TRBV10-1 and J is TRBJ1-1; D not certain. CDR1 WNHNN and CDR2 SYGVQD come from the germline V gene (reference sequence). The CDR3 extends over 14 amino acids. V lost 2 bases and J 0 bases, leaving 7 bases between the germline ends.

The chain links TRBV5-4 to TRBJ1-4; TRBD1 aligns across 8 bases. The V gene's germline CDR1 is SGHNT and CDR2 YYREEE (reference sequence). The V segment lost 3 bases and the J segment 4 bases; nucleotides outside the gene matches: 2. CDR3 length equals 14 residues. The CDR3: CASSSGGSNEKLFF. The CDR3 coding sequence is TGTGCCAGCAGCTCAGGGGGCAGTAATGAAAAACTGTTTTTT.

This clone showed up just once. The chain joins TRBV11-3 to TRBJ2-2, with 7 bases aligning to TRBD2. From germline, CDR1 is SGHNT and CDR2 YENEEA. V lost 4 bases, J lost 2 bases, and 10 bases stayed unmatched. The CDR3 is 17 amino acids. CDR3 protein: CASSSVMGGVNTGELFF. The CDR3 nucleotides read TGTGCCAGCAGCTCCGTTATGGGGGGGGTTAACACCGGGGAGCTGTTTTTT.

The rearrangement links TRBV7-8 to TRBJ1-5; 7 bases map to TRBD1. The V gene's germline CDR1 is SGHVS and CDR2 FQNEAQ. The CDR3 has 17 residues. The trim removed 5 bases at V and 0 bases at J, leaving 10 bases unmatched. The CDR3 DNA is TGTGCCAGCAGCGCGGGGGGAGGGGGCTATAGCAATCAGCCCCAGCATTTT. Translating gives CASSAGGGGYSNQPQHF.

The chain recombines TRBV7-9 with TRBJ1-2; no firm D call. V gave up 1 base and J gave up 4 bases, with 7 bases separating them. The CDR3 spans 13 residues. Per germline, CDR1 SEHNR and CDR2 FQNEAQ (reference sequence). CDR3 sequence: CASSLGVSYGYTF. The CDR3 DNA reads as TGTGCCAGCAGCTTAGGTGTAAGCTATGGCTACACCTTC. Together with reference TRBV7-9 and TRBJ1-2, the CDR3 gives the full variable domain: DTGVSQNPRHKITKRGQNVTFRCDPISEHNRLYWYRQTLGQGPEFLTYFQNEAQLEKSRLLSDRFSAERPKGSFSTLEIQRTEQGDSAMYLCASSLGVSYGYTFGSGTRLTVV.

The chain carries TRBV6-6 and TRBJ2-7; D unclear. This CDR3 is 14 amino acids long. V was cut by 1 base and J by 0 bases, with 7 bases left in between. CDR1 and CDR2 from the germline V gene are MNHNY and SVGAGI (reference sequence). CDR3 sequence: CASSYLQNSYEQYF. The CDR3 region has the DNA TGTGCCAGCAGTTACTTACAGAACTCCTACGAGCAGTACTTC.

The chain employs TRBV7-6 and TRBJ1-1, with 10 positions matching TRBD1. With V trimmed by 7 bases and J by 1 base, 6 bases remained unmatched. The CDR3 loop spans 15 amino acids. Germline V gene sequence: CDR1 SGHVS, CDR2 FNYEAQ. The CDR3 is CASNSGTGANTEAFF. CDR3 nucleotides: TGTGCCAGCAACTCCGGGACAGGGGCGAACACTGAAGCTTTCTTT.

The CDR3 here is CASSPGTGANEKLFF. The DNA for the CDR3 is TGTGCCAGCTCACCCGGGACAGGGGCTAATGAAAAACTGTTTTTT. This rearrangement joins TRBV18 to TRBJ1-4; TRBD1 aligns across 10 bases. With V trimmed by 3 bases and J by 3 bases, 1 base remained unmatched. The CDR3 contains 15 residues. Looked up from germline, CDR1 is KGHSH and CDR2 is LQKENI. Full variable domain (rest looked up from reference TRBV18 and TRBJ1-4): NAGVMQNPRHLVRRRGQEARLRCSPMKGHSHVYWYRQLPEEGLKFMVYLQKENIIDESGMPKERFSAEFPKEGPSILRIQQVVRGDSAAYFCASSPGTGANEKLFFGSGTQLSVL.